This TCR beta chain was recorded in a study of blood T cells in healthy people across ages. Germline V lookup: CDR1 SGHVS, CDR2 FNYEAQ. V was pared by 5 bases and J by 4 bases, with 10 bases of the junction left unmatched. This CDR3 has 16 residues. Extracted total RNA amounted to at least 6 micrograms for each sample. Primed by a sample-barcoded 5' primer and a J-beta primer mix, a second PCR proceeded for 7 to 11 cycles. TCRdb ran MiXCR on the 5' RACE reads and lists one entry per CDR3 protein. The sample lists roughly 650,000 distinct CDR3 sequences, around 32% seen once, with 15% in the top ten. This clonotype was found many times.

This TCR was sampled from a woman at least 80 years old in good health. The sample was blood. This chain joins TRBV7-6 and TRBJ2-3, with 9 positions matching TRBD2. The CDR3 here is CASSLRGGGASDTQYF. CDR3 in DNA: TGTGCCAGCAGCCTCCGGGGCGGGGGGGCTTCAGATACGCAGTATTTT.